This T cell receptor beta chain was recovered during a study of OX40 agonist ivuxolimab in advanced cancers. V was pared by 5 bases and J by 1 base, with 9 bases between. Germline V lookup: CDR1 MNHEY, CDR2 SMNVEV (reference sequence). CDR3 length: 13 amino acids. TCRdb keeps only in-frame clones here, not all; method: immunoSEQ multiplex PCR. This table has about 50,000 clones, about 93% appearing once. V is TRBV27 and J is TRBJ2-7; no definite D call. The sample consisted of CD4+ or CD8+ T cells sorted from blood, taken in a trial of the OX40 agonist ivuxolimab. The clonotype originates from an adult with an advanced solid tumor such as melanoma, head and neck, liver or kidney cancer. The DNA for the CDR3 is TGTGCCAGCAGTGTTCAACGATCCTACGAGCAGTACTTC. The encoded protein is CASSVQRSYEQYF.